The 8 T cell receptor beta chains below were found in one sample sequenced in a study of cytomegalovirus exposure and HLA in healthy donors. Repertoires were generated with immunoSEQ multiplex PCR, while TCRdb's copy carries only in-frame clones and drops some. The sample has 180,000 or so clones; roughly nine tenths are singletons. Sequenced: PBMCs. The receptor set was obtained from a man between 25 and 39 years old in good health and CMV-seropositive.

The chain links TRBV27 to TRBJ2-1; tentative D call: TRBD2 (6 bases). Germline V gene lookup returns CDR1 MNHEY and CDR2 SMNVEV (reference sequence). The CDR3 runs 16 residues. With 0 bases removed from V and 2 bases from J, the gap between germline ends came to 11 bases. The CDR3 loop reads CASSLSRDWPYNEQFF. CDR3 DNA sequence: TGTGCCAGCAGTTTATCGCGGGATTGGCCCTACAATGAGCAGTTCTTC.

This clone occurred once. The chain is built from TRBV6-5 and TRBJ1-4, with D hard to call. With 2 bases removed from V and 0 bases from J, the gap between germline ends came to 7 bases. The CDR3 consists of 15 residues. Germline values: CDR1 MNHEY, CDR2 SVGAGI. CDR3 in amino acids: CASSYRAATNEKLFF. CDR3 sequence (DNA): TGTGCCAGCAGTTACAGGGCAGCAACTAATGAAAAACTGTTTTTT.

The chain combines TRBV7-3 with TRBJ2-5; 8 positions match TRBD2. With V trimmed by 5 bases and J by 1 base, 15 bases remained unmatched. The CDR3 totals 18 residues. Germline V gives CDR1 SGHTA, CDR2 FQGTGA. CDR3 residues: CASSPRPAGVMGQETQYF. The CDR3, as DNA: TGTGCCAGCAGCCCCCGGCCAGCGGGAGTGATGGGCCAAGAGACCCAGTACTTC.

The chain employs TRBV19 and TRBJ2-7; TRBD2 matches 9 bases. CDR1 is LNHDA and CDR2 is SQIVND in the germline V gene (reference sequence). The CDR3 consists of 14 residues. Trimming removed 11 bases from V and 1 base from J; junction bases left unmatched: 9. In DNA form, the CDR3 reads TGTGCCTCGTCCGGGACTAGCTTTTCCTACGAGCAGTACTTC. Its translation is CASSGTSFSYEQYF.

This clone was found once. The chain uses TRBV12-5 and TRBJ2-6; D gene unclear. CDR3 size: 16 residues. Germline CDR1 is LGHNT and CDR2 is FRNRAP. Trimming removed 3 bases from V and 2 bases from J, with 11 bases in between. The CDR3 is CASGLGRSAGANVLTF. The DNA for the CDR3 is TGTGCTAGTGGTTTAGGCAGGAGCGCTGGGGCCAACGTCCTGACTTTC.

V is TRBV6-5 and J is TRBJ2-3; D uncertain. The CDR3 has 14 residues. Germline lookup yields CDR1 MNHEY and CDR2 SVGAGI. V was trimmed by 8 bases and J by 0 bases, leaving 12 bases between them. The CDR3 here is CASSWTVSTDTQYF. As DNA, the CDR3 is TGTGCCAGCTCTTGGACGGTGAGCACAGATACGCAGTATTTT.

The chain is built from TRBV7-6 and TRBJ1-5; tentatively, D is TRBD1 (6 bases). The germline CDR1 and CDR2 sequences are SGHVS and FNYEAQ. Trimming cost V 1 base and J 1 base, with 11 bases left between them. The CDR3 is made up of 16 amino acids. The CDR3 nucleotides are TGTGCCAGCAGCTTAGAGGCAGGGGCAAGCAATCAGCCCCAGCATTTT. Translating gives CASSLEAGASNQPQHF.

This chain links TRBV7-6 with TRBJ1-1; D call uncertain. The CDR3 is 13 amino acids. Trimming stripped 7 bases from V and 2 bases from J, with 11 bases between. Germline lookup yields CDR1 SGHVS and CDR2 FNYEAQ. CDR3 bases: TGTGCCAGCACCAAATCCCTAAACACTGAAGCTTTCTTT. Translation gives CASTKSLNTEAFF.